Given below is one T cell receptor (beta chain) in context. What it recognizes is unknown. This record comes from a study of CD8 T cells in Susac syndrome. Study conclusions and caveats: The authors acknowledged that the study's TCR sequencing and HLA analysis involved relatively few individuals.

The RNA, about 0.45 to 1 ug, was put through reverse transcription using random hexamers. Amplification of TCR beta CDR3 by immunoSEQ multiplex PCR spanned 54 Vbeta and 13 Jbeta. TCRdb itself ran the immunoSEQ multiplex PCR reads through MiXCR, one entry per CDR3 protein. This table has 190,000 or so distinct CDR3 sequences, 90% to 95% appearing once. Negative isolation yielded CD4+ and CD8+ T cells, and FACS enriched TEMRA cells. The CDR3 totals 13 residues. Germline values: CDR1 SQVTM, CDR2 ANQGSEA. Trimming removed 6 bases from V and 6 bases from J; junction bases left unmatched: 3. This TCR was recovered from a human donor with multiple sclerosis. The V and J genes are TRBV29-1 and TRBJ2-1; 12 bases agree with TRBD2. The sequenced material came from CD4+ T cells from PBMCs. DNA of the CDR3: TGCAGCGTACTAGCGGGAGGCCCCAATGAGCAGTTCTTC. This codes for CSVLAGGPNEQFF.